The rows below give T cell receptor beta chains drawn from one sample of a study of cytomegalovirus exposure and HLA in healthy donors. Here immunoSEQ multiplex PCR was the method, and the copy in TCRdb shows in-frame clones only, minus some. Of around 120,000 clones in the sample, 85% to 90% were seen once. Source material: PBMCs. The receptors were gathered from a young woman in good health and CMV-seropositive. Each CDR3 is given with its conserved first and last residue. The D gene is left open where the match is weak. A clone size is listed for some rows: how often the clone was seen (once, few, many), or a class if it is expanded.

CDR3: CASSYPGQGVDTQYF; DNA: TGTGCCAGCAGCTATCCGGGACAGGGAGTCGATACGCAGTATTTT; size: -; D: TRBD1; J: TRBJ2-3; V: TRBV7-9
CDR3: CASSVPGTGSNEQFF; DNA: TGTGCCAGCAGTGTCCCCGGGACAGGGTCGAATGAGCAGTTCTTC; size: -; D: TRBD1; J: TRBJ2-1; V: TRBV25-1
CDR3: CASSLVGGVADTQYF; DNA: TGTGCCAGCAGCTTGGTCGGGGGGGTTGCAGATACGCAGTATTTT; size: -; D: TRBD2; J: TRBJ2-3; V: TRBV5-4
CDR3: CASSPTGLNEQFF; DNA: TGTGCCAGCAGCCCGACGGGGTTGAATGAGCAGTTCTTC; size: -; D: -; J: TRBJ2-1; V: TRBV7-9
CDR3: CASSQEGLWARAGELFF; DNA: TGTGCCAGCAGCCAAGAAGGTCTTTGGGCCCGAGCCGGGGAGCTGTTTTTT; size: -; D: -; J: TRBJ2-2; V: TRBV14
CDR3: CASSFKGDTEAFF; DNA: TGTGCCAGCAGCTTTAAAGGGGACACTGAAGCTTTCTTT; size: -; D: -; J: TRBJ1-1; V: TRBV11-3
CDR3: CASSIWGRGSYGYTF; DNA: TGTGCCAGTAGTATATGGGGCAGGGGATCCTATGGCTACACCTTC; size: -; D: -; J: TRBJ1-2; V: TRBV19
CDR3: CASSLDWISGDTDTQYF; DNA: TGTGCCAGCAGCTTAGATTGGATCAGCGGTGACACAGATACGCAGTATTTT; size: -; D: -; J: TRBJ2-3; V: TRBV11-3
CDR3: CASSLFGETQYF; DNA: TGTGCCAGCAGCTTATTCGGGGAGACCCAGTACTTC; size: -; D: -; J: TRBJ2-5; V: TRBV7-8
CDR3: CASSIERGLQETQYF; DNA: TGTGCCAGTAGTATCGAAAGGGGCCTCCAGGAGACCCAGTACTTC; size: -; D: -; J: TRBJ2-5; V: TRBV19
CDR3: CASSAYRSSYEQYF; DNA: TGTGCCAGCAGTGCCTACAGAAGCTCCTACGAGCAGTACTTC; size: -; D: -; J: TRBJ2-7; V: TRBV27
CDR3: CASSLGTMNTEAFF; DNA: TGTGCCAGCAGTTTAGGCACAATGAACACTGAAGCTTTCTTT; size: -; D: -; J: TRBJ1-1; V: TRBV27
CDR3: CASSVVSSYGYTF; DNA: TGTGCCAGCAGTGTAGTCTCAAGCTATGGCTACACCTTC; size: -; D: -; J: TRBJ1-2; V: TRBV25-1
CDR3: CASSYEVQGPYEQYF; DNA: TGTGCCAGCAGTTACGAGGTACAGGGACCCTACGAGCAGTACTTC; size: -; D: -; J: TRBJ2-7; V: TRBV6-8
CDR3: CASSEARGPTEAFF; DNA: TGTGCCAGCAGTGAGGCCAGGGGACCCACTGAAGCTTTCTTT; size: -; D: -; J: TRBJ1-1; V: TRBV6-5
CDR3: CASSEQWTGTNTEAFF; DNA: TGTGCCAGCAGTGAACAGTGGACAGGGACGAACACTGAAGCTTTCTTT; size: -; D: TRBD1; J: TRBJ1-1; V: TRBV6-1
CDR3: CASSRWGEDEKLFF; DNA: TGTGCCAGCTCACGATGGGGCGAGGATGAAAAACTGTTTTTT; size: -; D: -; J: TRBJ1-4; V: TRBV18
CDR3: CASSDTDGYTF; DNA: TGTGCCAGCAGTGACACAGATGGCTACACCTTC; size: -; D: -; J: TRBJ1-2; V: TRBV25-1
CDR3: CASSSRVEAFF; DNA: TGTGCCAGCAGCTCCAGGGTTGAAGCTTTCTTT; size: -; D: -; J: TRBJ1-1; V: TRBV7-2
CDR3: CASSLVRETQYF; DNA: TGCGCCAGCAGCTTGGTACGGGAGACCCAGTACTTC; size: once; D: -; J: TRBJ2-5; V: TRBV5-1
CDR3: CASSSYRQVQETQYF; DNA: TGTGCCAGCAGCTCCTACCGACAGGTACAAGAGACCCAGTACTTC; size: -; D: -; J: TRBJ2-5; V: TRBV7-8
CDR3: CASSVGDREKLFF; DNA: TGTGCCAGCAGCGTGGGGGACAGGGAAAAACTGTTTTTT; size: -; D: TRBD1; J: TRBJ1-4; V: TRBV9
CDR3: CASTERGPTDTQYF; DNA: TGTGCCAGCACCGAACGAGGGCCCACAGATACGCAGTATTTT; size: -; D: -; J: TRBJ2-3; V: TRBV27
CDR3: CASRTGTNEAFF; DNA: TGTGCCAGCAGGACAGGAACTAACGAAGCTTTCTTT; size: -; D: -; J: TRBJ1-1; V: TRBV28
CDR3: CASSKGPGHSYTF; DNA: TGTGCCAGCAGTAAAGGGCCAGGACATAGCTACACCTTC; size: -; D: -; J: TRBJ1-2; V: TRBV2
CDR3: CASSRRTGAQPQHF; DNA: TGTGCCAGCAGCCGAAGGACAGGGGCCCAGCCCCAGCATTTT; size: -; D: TRBD1; J: TRBJ1-5; V: TRBV5-6
CDR3: CASSPDSGGYGYTF; DNA: TGTGCCAGCAGCCCGGACTCAGGGGGCTATGGCTACACCTTC; size: -; D: TRBD1; J: TRBJ1-2; V: TRBV5-5
CDR3: CSVARGLSTDTQYF; DNA: TGCAGCGTTGCCAGGGGCCTTAGCACAGATACGCAGTATTTT; size: -; D: -; J: TRBJ2-3; V: TRBV29-1
CDR3: CASIRGQGANTQYF; DNA: TGTGCCAGCATTCGGGGACAGGGGGCGAATACGCAGTATTTT; size: -; D: TRBD1; J: TRBJ2-3; V: TRBV6-1
CDR3: CAWSRDRDAEQYF; DNA: TGTGCCTGGAGCCGGGACAGGGACGCGGAGCAGTACTTC; size: -; D: TRBD1; J: TRBJ2-7; V: TRBV30
CDR3: CASSEGGGRQPQHF; DNA: TGTGCCAGCAGTGAAGGTGGGGGGAGGCAGCCCCAGCATTTT; size: -; D: -; J: TRBJ1-5; V: TRBV6-1
CDR3: CASRTPDSRLSPLHF; DNA: TGTGCCAGCAGGACGCCAGACAGCAGGCTATCACCCCTCCACTTT; size: -; D: -; J: TRBJ1-6; V: TRBV2
CDR3: CASSKTSGADTQYF; DNA: TGTGCCAGCAGCAAGACTAGCGGGGCGGATACGCAGTATTTT; size: -; D: TRBD2; J: TRBJ2-3; V: TRBV7-3
CDR3: CARSLRTGRAYEQYF; DNA: TGTGCCAGAAGCCTGAGGACAGGGAGAGCCTACGAGCAGTACTTC; size: -; D: TRBD1; J: TRBJ2-7; V: TRBV5-3
CDR3: CASSPDRRATEAFF; DNA: TGTGCCAGCAGCCCGGACAGGAGGGCGACTGAAGCTTTCTTT; size: -; D: TRBD1; J: TRBJ1-1; V: TRBV6-5
CDR3: CASSGRQGISYNEQFF; DNA: TGTGCCAGCAGCGGAAGACAGGGGATCTCCTACAATGAGCAGTTCTTC; size: -; D: TRBD1; J: TRBJ2-1; V: TRBV7-2
CDR3: CASSLGTGENQPQHF; DNA: TGTGCCAGCAGCTTGGGGACAGGGGAAAATCAGCCCCAGCATTTT; size: -; D: TRBD1; J: TRBJ1-5; V: TRBV7-9
CDR3: CASSLIGSQGSFYEQYF; DNA: TGTGCCAGCAGCTTGATTGGATCGCAGGGGAGCTTCTACGAGCAGTACTTC; size: -; D: -; J: TRBJ2-7; V: TRBV11-2
CDR3: CASSQADRGYYGYTF; DNA: TGTGCCAGCAGCCAAGCGGACAGGGGGTACTATGGCTACACCTTC; size: -; D: TRBD1; J: TRBJ1-2; V: TRBV14
CDR3: CASSISGGIGYGYTF; DNA: TGTGCCAGTAGTATAAGTGGAGGGATAGGCTATGGCTACACCTTC; size: few; D: -; J: TRBJ1-2; V: TRBV19
CDR3: CASSQSGANTGELFF; DNA: TGTGCCAGCAGTCAGAGCGGGGCGAACACCGGGGAGCTGTTTTTT; size: -; D: TRBD2; J: TRBJ2-2; V: TRBV6-5
CDR3: CAWSVWGENQPQHF; DNA: TGTGCCTGGAGTGTATGGGGAGAGAATCAGCCCCAGCATTTT; size: -; D: -; J: TRBJ1-5; V: TRBV30
CDR3: CASSFLLAGGQDTQYF; DNA: TGTGCCAGCAGTTTCTTACTAGCGGGAGGGCAAGATACGCAGTATTTT; size: -; D: TRBD2; J: TRBJ2-3; V: TRBV6-5
CDR3: CASSDSGNEKLFF; DNA: TGTGCCAGCAGTGATTCGGGAAATGAAAAACTGTTTTTT; size: -; D: -; J: TRBJ1-4; V: TRBV25-1
CDR3: CASSTQYTDTQYF; DNA: TGTGCCAGTAGTACACAGTACACAGATACGCAGTATTTT; size: -; D: -; J: TRBJ2-3; V: TRBV19
CDR3: CASSLPYGTGELFF; DNA: TGTGCCAGCAGCTTACCTTACGGGACCGGGGAGCTGTTTTTT; size: once; D: -; J: TRBJ2-2; V: TRBV7-3
CDR3: CSVGLAGYLRETQYF; DNA: TGCAGCGTAGGACTAGCGGGGTATCTACGAGAGACCCAGTACTTC; size: -; D: TRBD2; J: TRBJ2-5; V: TRBV29-1
CDR3: CASRGQGYSSYEQYF; DNA: TGTGCCAGCAGAGGACAGGGTTATAGCTCCTACGAGCAGTACTTC; size: -; D: TRBD1; J: TRBJ2-7; V: TRBV6-5
CDR3: CASSLAQGGLSSYEQYF; DNA: TGTGCCAGCAGCTTAGCACAGGGCGGGCTGAGCTCCTACGAGCAGTACTTC; size: -; D: -; J: TRBJ2-7; V: TRBV11-2
CDR3: CASSQVSISTDTQYF; DNA: TGCGCCAGCAGCCAAGTTTCTATTAGCACAGATACGCAGTATTTT; size: once; D: -; J: TRBJ2-3; V: TRBV4-3
CDR3: CATSRDRVGGYEQYF; DNA: TGTGCCACCAGCAGGGACAGGGTCGGGGGGTACGAGCAGTACTTC; size: -; D: -; J: TRBJ2-7; V: TRBV15
CDR3: CASTEGQAAEAFF; DNA: TGTGCCAGCACCGAAGGACAGGCAGCTGAAGCTTTCTTT; size: -; D: TRBD1; J: TRBJ1-1; V: TRBV7-9
CDR3: CAISAQDRGSYEQYF; DNA: TGTGCCATCAGTGCCCAGGACAGGGGGTCCTACGAGCAGTACTTC; size: once; D: TRBD1; J: TRBJ2-7; V: TRBV10-3
CDR3: CSVIKGVLEGEAFF; DNA: TGCAGCGTTATAAAGGGTGTCTTGGAGGGGGAAGCTTTCTTT; size: -; D: -; J: TRBJ1-1; V: TRBV29-1